Listed below are T cell receptor beta chains from one sample, sequenced in a study of blood T cell repertoires in COVID-19. TCRdb's copy holds only in-frame clones and misses some; the assay was immunoSEQ multiplex PCR. Of roughly 340,000 clones in the sample, about 89% were seen once. What was sequenced was peripheral blood. The receptors shown here come from a woman aged 25-40 years with COVID-19, enrolled during active disease. Each CDR3 is given with its conserved first and last residue. Each record gives: clone size, V gene, D gene, CDR3 length, J gene, CDR3 DNA, CDR3 protein. D genes are given only for firm matches. Clone size, where shown, is once, few, many, or a class for clones that have expanded.

size: -
V: TRBV19
D: -
length: 13
J: TRBJ1-6
DNA: TGTGCCACTCAGGGTTTCCCAAATTCACCCCTCCACTTT
CDR3: CATQGFPNSPLHF

size: -
V: TRBV5-1
D: -
length: 12
J: TRBJ1-2
DNA: TGCGCCAGCAGCGTAGGAGGGGTTGGCTACACCTTC
CDR3: CASSVGGVGYTF

size: -
V: TRBV13
D: TRBD2
length: 15
J: TRBJ2-7
DNA: TGTGCCAGCAGCTTACTAGCGGGGGGGCCCCTCGGGCAGTACTTC
CDR3: CASSLLAGGPLGQYF

size: -
V: TRBV5-6
D: TRBD1
length: 14
J: TRBJ2-7
DNA: TGTGCCAGCGGAGGGACAGGAGTCTCCTACGAGCAGTACTTC
CDR3: CASGGTGVSYEQYF

size: -
V: TRBV28
D: -
length: 14
J: TRBJ2-5
DNA: TGTGCCAGCAGTCCGTCCCCGGGAGAGGAGACCCAGTACTTC
CDR3: CASSPSPGEETQYF

size: few
V: TRBV5-4
D: -
length: 14
J: TRBJ1-6
DNA: TGTGCCAGCAGCTTCAAAATACAGGGTTCACCCCTCCACTTT
CDR3: CASSFKIQGSPLHF

size: -
V: TRBV28
D: -
length: 14
J: TRBJ2-7
DNA: TGTGCCAGCAGTTCCCCGGGACACACCTACGAGCAGTACTTC
CDR3: CASSSPGHTYEQYF

size: -
V: TRBV5-5
D: -
length: 13
J: TRBJ2-3
DNA: TGTGCCAGCAGCTTGGAGGGAGCAGATACGCAGTATTTT
CDR3: CASSLEGADTQYF

size: -
V: TRBV28
D: TRBD1
length: 14
J: TRBJ1-5
DNA: TGTGCCAGCAGCTCAGGGACAGACCATCAGCCCCAGCATTTT
CDR3: CASSSGTDHQPQHF

size: -
V: TRBV5-1
D: -
length: 16
J: TRBJ1-4
DNA: TGCGCCAGCAGCCCTAAGGGGTCCGCAACTAATGAAAAACTGTTTTTT
CDR3: CASSPKGSATNEKLFF

size: -
V: TRBV11-3
D: -
length: 16
J: TRBJ2-2
DNA: TGTGCCAGCAGCTTGATGGGGCTTCTCAGGGACGGGGAGCTGTTTTTT
CDR3: CASSLMGLLRDGELFF

size: -
V: TRBV7-9
D: TRBD1
length: 15
J: TRBJ2-3
DNA: TGTGCCAGCAGCTGGGACAGGACCAGCACAGATACGCAGTATTTT
CDR3: CASSWDRTSTDTQYF

size: -
V: TRBV18
D: TRBD2
length: 17
J: TRBJ2-3
DNA: TGTGCCAGCTCACCAGGGACTAGTAGGGTTGGCACAGATACGCAGTATTTT
CDR3: CASSPGTSRVGTDTQYF

size: -
V: TRBV11-3
D: TRBD2
length: 14
J: TRBJ2-5
DNA: TGTGCCAGCGCTAGCGGGAGGGCCTCGGAGACCCAGTACTTC
CDR3: CASASGRASETQYF

size: -
V: TRBV11-2
D: -
length: 15
J: TRBJ2-7
DNA: TGTGCCAGCAGCTTAAGTAGCCAGGGGACCTACGAGCAGTACTTC
CDR3: CASSLSSQGTYEQYF

size: once
V: TRBV2
D: -
length: 15
J: TRBJ2-7
DNA: TGTGCCAGCAGTGAAGATCGAACAGGAAACTACGAGCAGTACTTC
CDR3: CASSEDRTGNYEQYF

size: -
V: TRBV4-2
D: -
length: 15
J: TRBJ2-1
DNA: TGTGCCAGCAGCCAAGGAGTTAGCAAGTACAATGAGCAGTTCTTC
CDR3: CASSQGVSKYNEQFF

size: -
V: TRBV7-9
D: -
length: 14
J: TRBJ2-7
DNA: TGTGCCAGCAGCTTAGGGACGGGGGCCTACGAGCAGTACTTC
CDR3: CASSLGTGAYEQYF

size: -
V: TRBV5-1
D: -
length: 15
J: TRBJ2-5
DNA: TGCGCCAGCAGCTTGTTACTAGCTCTTGGAGAGACCCAGTACTTC
CDR3: CASSLLLALGETQYF

size: -
V: TRBV7-2
D: TRBD2
length: 16
J: TRBJ2-1
DNA: TGTGCCAGCAGCTTAGTTGGCGGGAGGGGTTACAATGAGCAGTTCTTC
CDR3: CASSLVGGRGYNEQFF

size: -
V: TRBV24-1
D: -
length: 13
J: TRBJ2-1
DNA: TGTGCCACCTCCGAATCAGGGTCCCATGAGCAGTTCTTC
CDR3: CATSESGSHEQFF

size: -
V: TRBV21-1
D: -
length: 17
J: TRBJ2-1
DNA: TGTGCCAGCAGCAAAGCGCTGAGAGCGGGGGGGCTAAATGAGCAGTTCTTC
CDR3: CASSKALRAGGLNEQFF

size: once
V: TRBV2
D: TRBD1
length: 16
J: TRBJ2-2
DNA: TGTGCCAGCAGTACCGGGACAGACTTGAACACCGGGGAGCTGTTTTTT
CDR3: CASSTGTDLNTGELFF

size: -
V: TRBV5-4
D: TRBD1
length: 15
J: TRBJ2-5
DNA: TGTGCCAGCAGCTTGTATGGACAGGGTGATGAGACCCAGTACTTC
CDR3: CASSLYGQGDETQYF

size: -
V: TRBV7-9
D: TRBD1
length: 16
J: TRBJ2-3
DNA: TGTGCCAGCAGCCCATCCCGGGGACAGGGTGGAGATACGCAGTATTTT
CDR3: CASSPSRGQGGDTQYF

size: few
V: TRBV7-8
D: -
length: 16
J: TRBJ1-4
DNA: TGTGCCAGCAGCTTAGTGCGCCGTCGGGGGAATGAAAAACTGTTTTTT
CDR3: CASSLVRRRGNEKLFF

size: few
V: TRBV6-4
D: -
length: 15
J: TRBJ2-3
DNA: TGTGCCAGCAGTGAAAGGGGGGGAATATCGGATACGCAGTATTTT
CDR3: CASSERGGISDTQYF

size: -
V: TRBV27
D: TRBD1
length: 15
J: TRBJ2-1
DNA: TGTGCCAGCAGTTTCCGGGACAGGGTGGGTAATGAGCAGTTCTTC
CDR3: CASSFRDRVGNEQFF

size: once
V: TRBV11-2
D: -
length: 15
J: TRBJ2-1
DNA: TGTGCCAGCAGCTTTCGTGGAGTTGCCTACAATGAGCAGTTCTTC
CDR3: CASSFRGVAYNEQFF

size: -
V: TRBV9
D: -
length: 12
J: TRBJ2-3
DNA: TGTGCCAGCAGCCCCAGCGCGGATACGCAGTATTTT
CDR3: CASSPSADTQYF

size: once
V: TRBV4-3
D: TRBD2
length: 16
J: TRBJ2-5
DNA: TGCGCCAGCAGCCGGAGTAGCGGGGGGGCTAAAGAGACCCAGTACTTC
CDR3: CASSRSSGGAKETQYF

size: -
V: TRBV2
D: -
length: 14
J: TRBJ2-4
DNA: TGTGCCAGCAGTGTTCAGGGGGCCAAAAACATTCAGTACTTC
CDR3: CASSVQGAKNIQYF

size: -
V: TRBV7-2
D: TRBD2
length: 19
J: TRBJ2-5
DNA: TGTGCCAGCAGCCGCACCCCACCCTGGGGAGCGGGGAGACAAGAGACCCAGTACTTC
CDR3: CASSRTPPWGAGRQETQYF

size: once
V: TRBV11-3
D: TRBD2
length: 16
J: TRBJ2-3
DNA: TGTGCCAGCAGCCCGGGACTAGCGGGGGGATCTGATACGCAGTATTTT
CDR3: CASSPGLAGGSDTQYF

size: -
V: TRBV7-8
D: -
length: 17
J: TRBJ1-3
DNA: TGTGCCAGCAGCTTAGGGGCCCACATCACCTCTGGAAACACCATATATTTT
CDR3: CASSLGAHITSGNTIYF

size: -
V: TRBV30
D: TRBD2
length: 14
J: TRBJ2-1
DNA: TGTGCCTGGAAGGGACTAGCGGGGCCCAATGAGCAGTTCTTC
CDR3: CAWKGLAGPNEQFF

size: -
V: TRBV24-1
D: TRBD1
length: 18
J: TRBJ2-2
DNA: TGTGCCACCAGTGATTCGAGACCCGGGACAGGGCCCACCGGGGAGCTGTTTTTT
CDR3: CATSDSRPGTGPTGELFF

size: -
V: TRBV7-6
D: TRBD1
length: 15
J: TRBJ2-7
DNA: TGTGCCAGCAGCCCGCCGGGACAGGGGAGATACGAGCAGTACTTC
CDR3: CASSPPGQGRYEQYF

size: -
V: TRBV7-2
D: TRBD1
length: 15
J: TRBJ2-3
DNA: TGTGCCAGCAGCTCCCGGGACAGAAGCACAGATACGCAGTATTTT
CDR3: CASSSRDRSTDTQYF

size: -
V: TRBV24-1
D: TRBD1
length: 18
J: TRBJ2-6
DNA: TGTGCCACCAGTGACCCAGACCTGGACAGGACTGGGGCCAACGTCCTGACTTTC
CDR3: CATSDPDLDRTGANVLTF

size: -
V: TRBV10-3
D: -
length: 13
J: TRBJ1-5
DNA: TGTGCCATCCGGGAAATACCCAATCAGCCCCAGCATTTT
CDR3: CAIREIPNQPQHF

size: once
V: TRBV19
D: -
length: 16
J: TRBJ2-1
DNA: TGTGCCAGCACCCCTGAGGCGGGGATCTCCTACAATGAGCAGTTCTTC
CDR3: CASTPEAGISYNEQFF

size: -
V: TRBV4-3
D: -
length: 14
J: TRBJ1-1
DNA: TGCGCCAGCAGCCCCCGAGCGCTGAACACTGAAGCTTTCTTT
CDR3: CASSPRALNTEAFF

size: -
V: TRBV7-9
D: TRBD1
length: 13
J: TRBJ1-1
DNA: TGTGCCAGCACCCTAACAGGGGACACTGAAGCTTTCTTT
CDR3: CASTLTGDTEAFF

size: once
V: TRBV19
D: -
length: 15
J: TRBJ2-1
DNA: TGTGCCAGTAGTATAGTTAACAGTCACTACAATGAGCAGTTCTTC
CDR3: CASSIVNSHYNEQFF

size: -
V: TRBV10-2
D: -
length: 16
J: TRBJ1-2
DNA: TGCGCCAGCAGTGAGTCTTTGCGACAGGATAACTATGGCTACACCTTC
CDR3: CASSESLRQDNYGYTF

size: -
V: TRBV15
D: TRBD1
length: 16
J: TRBJ2-5
DNA: TGTGCCACCAGCAGAGATACGGGACAGACTCGAGAGACCCAGTACTTC
CDR3: CATSRDTGQTRETQYF

size: -
V: TRBV19
D: TRBD2
length: 14
J: TRBJ2-1
DNA: TGTGCCACATCCCTAGCGGGAGGGTTTAATGAGCAGTTCTTC
CDR3: CATSLAGGFNEQFF

size: -
V: TRBV4-2
D: -
length: 15
J: TRBJ2-2
DNA: TGTGCCAGCAGCCAAGGGGGGGGGCCCACCGGGGAGCTGTTTTTT
CDR3: CASSQGGGPTGELFF

size: once
V: TRBV7-9
D: TRBD1
length: 15
J: TRBJ1-2
DNA: TGTGCCAGCAGCTGGGGGACAGGGGGCGGCTATGGCTACACCTTC
CDR3: CASSWGTGGGYGYTF

size: -
V: TRBV28
D: TRBD1
length: 14
J: TRBJ2-7
DNA: TGTGCCAGCAGTGTCACAGGGGGGTGGTACGAGCAGTACTTC
CDR3: CASSVTGGWYEQYF

size: -
V: TRBV29-1
D: TRBD1
length: 15
J: TRBJ2-6
DNA: TGCAGCGTTCCCGGGACAGGGCCTGGGGCCAACGTCCTGACTTTC
CDR3: CSVPGTGPGANVLTF

size: -
V: TRBV6-6
D: -
length: 14
J: TRBJ2-3
DNA: TGTGCCAGCAGTTACTCGGGTTCCAGGGGATGGCAGTATTTT
CDR3: CASSYSGSRGWQYF

size: -
V: TRBV7-9
D: TRBD1
length: 15
J: TRBJ2-7
DNA: TGTGCCAGCAGCTTGGGACAGGGGGGCTCCTACGAGCAGTACTTC
CDR3: CASSLGQGGSYEQYF

size: -
V: TRBV4-3
D: TRBD1
length: 14
J: TRBJ1-4
DNA: TGCGCCAGCAGCCAAAACAGGGGGGAGGAAAAACTGTTTTTT
CDR3: CASSQNRGEEKLFF

size: once
V: TRBV30
D: -
length: 15
J: TRBJ2-1
DNA: TGTGCCTGGAGTAACATGGGCCAAATGAACAATGAGCAGTTCTTC
CDR3: CAWSNMGQMNNEQFF

size: -
V: TRBV5-6
D: TRBD1
length: 14
J: TRBJ1-5
DNA: TGTGCCAGCAGTCGGACAGGGGGAGATCAGCCCCAGCATTTT
CDR3: CASSRTGGDQPQHF

size: -
V: TRBV12-3/TRBV12-4
D: TRBD1
length: 12
J: TRBJ1-1
DNA: TGTGCCAGCAACTCGGGACAGGCCAAAGCTTTCTTT
CDR3: CASNSGQAKAFF